This TCR beta chain is from a study of T-cell memory formation after mild COVID-19. On the study more broadly: TCR clusters were largely donor specific. Regarding the study as a whole: Balance between CD4 and CD8 was seen in clones contracting day 15 to 85, and a CD4+ lean was seen in later expanders. The authors did not confirm SARS-CoV-2 specificity of second-wave clones peaking day 37.

With 5 bases clipped from V and 6 bases from J, the junction kept 12 bases outside the gene matches. From germline, CDR1 is KGHDR and CDR2 SFDVKD. The CDR3 runs 18 residues. Worth noting for this clonotype: The target antigen is unknown.

TCRdb processed the 5' RACE reads anew with MiXCR; each CDR3 protein has one entry. In the table there are 300,000 to 400,000 distinct CDR3 sequences, 25% to 30% of which are singletons. The sequence was collected from an adult woman who had mild COVID-19 (a few samples of this study predate the infection). Cell type and time point are not known. The chain links TRBV24-1 to TRBJ2-2, with TRBD2 matching over 12 bases. The sequencing sample was made of PBMCs or a T cell subset sorted from them (not recorded which). CDR3 sequence reads: CATSGGALGTSGSGELFF. The CDR3 DNA is TGTGCCACCAGTGGAGGAGCCCTCGGGACTAGCGGGTCCGGGGAGCTGTTTTTT.